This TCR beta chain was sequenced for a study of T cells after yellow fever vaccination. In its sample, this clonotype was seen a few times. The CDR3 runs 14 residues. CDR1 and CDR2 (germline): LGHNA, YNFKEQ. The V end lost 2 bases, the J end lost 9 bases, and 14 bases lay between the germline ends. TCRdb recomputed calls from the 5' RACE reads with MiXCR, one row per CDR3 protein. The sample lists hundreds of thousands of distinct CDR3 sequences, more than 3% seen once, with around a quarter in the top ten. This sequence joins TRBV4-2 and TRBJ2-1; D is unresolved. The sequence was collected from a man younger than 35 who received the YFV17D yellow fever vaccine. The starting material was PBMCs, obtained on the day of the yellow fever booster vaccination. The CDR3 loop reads CASSQSNGLGEQFF. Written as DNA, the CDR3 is TGTGCCAGCAGCCAATCGAACGGGCTGGGTGAGCAGTTCTTC.